This T cell receptor (beta chain) was identified in a study of blood T cells in healthy people across ages. Sample-barcoded 5' priming and a J-beta primer mix drove a second PCR of 7 to 11 cycles. Researchers report that a template-switch adaptor with 12 random nucleotides tagged each cDNA molecule. In TCRdb, the 5' RACE reads were re-called with MiXCR into one record per CDR3 protein. This sample carries 2 million or so distinct CDR3 sequences, around 50% of them seen once, and the ten largest clones take roughly 2%. On this clonotype itself: Its antigen is undetermined.

Study-wide results and caveats: Unsorted PBMC input precluded a conclusive naive versus antigen-experienced comparison. Estimated diversity across one million T cells was deemed an underestimate.

The CDR3 is made up of 15 amino acids. The germline CDR1 and CDR2 sequences are DFQATT and SNEGSKA (reference sequence). Aged roughly 6 to 95, donors were systemically healthy Caucasians from Russia. This receptor was identified in a woman between 40 and 50 years old in good health. Sequencing was carried out using blood. The gene calls are TRBV20-1 and TRBJ2-1; 7 bases map to TRBD2. Judging by the DNA end, TRBJ2-7 fits better; the J call may be wrong. DNA of the CDR3: TGCAGTGCTAGACCCCTAGCGGCTCCCTACAATGAGCAGTACTTC. Its translation is CSARPLAAPYNEQYF.